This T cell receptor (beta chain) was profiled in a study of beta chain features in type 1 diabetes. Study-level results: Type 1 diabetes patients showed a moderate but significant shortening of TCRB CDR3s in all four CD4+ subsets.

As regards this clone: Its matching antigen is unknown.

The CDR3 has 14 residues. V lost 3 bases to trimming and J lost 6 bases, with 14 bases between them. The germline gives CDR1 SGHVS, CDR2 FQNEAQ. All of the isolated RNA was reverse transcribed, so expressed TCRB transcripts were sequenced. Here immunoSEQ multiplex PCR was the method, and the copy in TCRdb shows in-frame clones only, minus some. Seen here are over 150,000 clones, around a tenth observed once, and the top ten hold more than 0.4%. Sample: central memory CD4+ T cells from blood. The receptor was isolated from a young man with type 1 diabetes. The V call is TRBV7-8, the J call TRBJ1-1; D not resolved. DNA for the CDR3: TGTGCCAGCAGCTTTAGGCAAGGGAGCGCTGAAGCTTTCTTT. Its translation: CASSFRQGSAEAFF.